These 6 T cell receptor beta chains originate from one sample sequenced in a study of blood T cell repertoires in COVID-19. Some clones are missing from TCRdb's copy, which holds only in-frame ones; the method was immunoSEQ multiplex PCR. This table has 150,000 to 200,000 clones, under 85% appearing once. The specimen sequenced was peripheral blood. These receptors all come from a man aged 55 to 70 with active or convalescent COVID-19.

This chain uses TRBV18 with TRBJ2-7, with TRBD2 as a possible D gene (7 bases). In germline, CDR1 is KGHSH, CDR2 LQKENI. Trimming took 3 bases from V and 5 from J, leaving 11 bases between them. This CDR3 has 13 residues. DNA of the CDR3: TGTGCCAGCTCACCCGTCGGGGGGCACGAGCAGTACTTC. Its translation is CASSPVGGHEQYF.

The V and J genes are TRBV11-2 and TRBJ1-1; D call uncertain. V dropped 2 bases and J dropped 3 bases, with 7 bases sitting between them. This CDR3 is built from 13 residues. In germline, CDR1 is SGHAT, CDR2 FQNNGV. As DNA, the CDR3 is TGTGCCAGCAGCTTACTAAGAGACACTGAAGCTTTCTTT. Translated: CASSLLRDTEAFF.

The chain employs TRBV5-1 and TRBJ1-1, with D hard to call. The CDR3 covers 14 residues. CDR1 is SGHRS and CDR2 is YFSETQ in the germline V gene. The germline V and J ends were trimmed by 5 bases and 0 bases, with 11 bases remaining between them. CDR3 DNA: TGCGCCAGCAGTAAAGAGAGTCTGAACACTGAAGCTTTCTTT. This encodes CASSKESLNTEAFF.

J is TRBJ1-3 and V is TRBV9; no reliable D call. CDR1 is SGDLS, CDR2 YYNGEE, per germline. This CDR3 has 14 residues. The V gene lost 0 bases and the J gene lost 3 bases, with 7 bases spanning the gap. The CDR3 spells CASSVGGNGNTIYF. The CDR3 DNA reads TGTGCCAGCAGCGTAGGAGGGAATGGAAACACCATATATTTT.

Notes on this clone: Other DNA sequences in the same sample also yield this CDR3. The genes are TRBV9 and TRBJ2-7; 8 nucleotides line up with TRBD1. The CDR3 runs to 14 residues. From germline, CDR1 is SGDLS and CDR2 YYNGEE. V shed 2 bases, J shed 2 bases, and the junction held 3 bases outside the gene matches. The CDR3 here is CASSVGTGAYEQYF. The CDR3 DNA reads as TGTGCCAGCAGCGTCGGGACAGGTGCCTACGAGCAGTACTTC.

This sequence joins TRBV6-2 or TRBV6-3 and TRBJ1-2, with D possibly matching TRBD1 (5 bases). The CDR3 sequence is 15 residues long. Germline lookup yields CDR1 MNHEY and CDR2 SVGEGT. V was shortened by 0 bases and J by 8 bases, with 16 bases between the two germline ends. Here the CDR3 reads CASSYSRGTVSGYTF. The CDR3 region has the DNA TGTGCCAGCAGTTACTCGCGGGGGACGGTCTCCGGCTACACCTTC.